A selection of T cell receptor beta chains follows, all from one sample in a study of T cell responses to AZD1222 COVID-19 vaccine. Here immunoSEQ multiplex PCR was the method, and the copy in TCRdb shows in-frame clones only, minus some. Seen here are about 94,000 clones, about 88% observed once, and the top ten hold approximately 12%. The sequenced sample was peripheral blood, obtained on day 0 of AZD1222 vaccination. The receptor source for this set is an adult in good health. The CDR3 runs from the conserved cysteine through the conserved F or W. The D gene is left open where the match is weak. Clone size is stated in some rows and not others, as once, few, many or a class when expanded.

clone_size,d_call,j_call,v_call,cdr3_aa,cdr3_nt
NA,NA,TRBJ1-2,TRBV19,CASSGQRLSGYTF,TGTGCCAGTAGTGGGCAACGGCTATCCGGCTACACCTTC
NA,TRBD1,TRBJ2-7,TRBV5-1,CASSLGTGGTYEQYF,TGCGCCAGCAGCTTGGGGACAGGGGGTACCTACGAGCAGTACTTC
once,NA,TRBJ2-1,TRBV12-3/TRBV12-4,CASRPTWDNEQFF,TGTGCCAGCAGGCCCACGTGGGACAATGAGCAGTTCTTC
NA,NA,TRBJ2-5,TRBV5-1,CASSLEQVGGTQYF,TGCGCCAGCAGCTTGGAGCAGGTCGGGGGGACCCAGTACTTC
NA,TRBD1,TRBJ2-5,TRBV19,CASGDRPKETQYF,TGTGCCAGTGGGGACAGGCCCAAGGAGACCCAGTACTTC
NA,NA,TRBJ2-1,TRBV2,CASSGEAYNEQFF,TGTGCCAGCAGTGGTGAAGCATACAATGAGCAGTTCTTC
NA,NA,TRBJ1-2,TRBV7-8,CASSQPSGHYGYTF,TGTGCCAGCAGCCAACCTTCAGGGCACTATGGCTACACCTTC
NA,NA,TRBJ1-5,TRBV30,CAWRQGFNQPQHF,TGTGCCTGGCGTCAGGGCTTTAATCAGCCCCAGCATTTT
NA,NA,TRBJ1-4,TRBV3-1/TRBV3-2,CASSLSREKLFF,TGTGCCAGCAGCCTAAGTAGGGAAAAACTGTTTTTT
NA,TRBD2,TRBJ2-7,TRBV6-5,CASRKSWTSEQYF,TGTGCCAGCAGGAAGTCCTGGACTAGCGAGCAGTACTTC
once,NA,TRBJ1-2,TRBV11-1,CASSSRALYGYTF,TGTGCCAGCAGCTCCAGAGCGCTATATGGCTACACCTTC
NA,TRBD1,TRBJ1-4,TRBV5-1,CASSLDGQGTNEKLFF,TGCGCCAGCAGCTTAGACGGACAGGGGACTAATGAAAAACTGTTTTTT
NA,TRBD2,TRBJ2-1,TRBV30,CAWSPFLGSGGPRFF,TGTGCCTGGAGTCCTTTCCTGGGTAGCGGGGGGCCCCGGTTCTTC
NA,NA,TRBJ2-3,TRBV7-9,CASSRDTDTQYF,TGTGCCAGCAGCCGGGATACAGATACGCAGTATTTT
NA,TRBD2,TRBJ2-3,TRBV6-4,CASSFGLAGTDTQYF,TGTGCCAGCAGTTTCGGACTAGCGGGGACAGATACGCAGTATTTT
once,NA,TRBJ2-7,TRBV6-2/TRBV6-3,CASSSPAYEQYF,TGTGCCAGCAGCTCACCGGCCTACGAGCAGTACTTC
NA,NA,TRBJ1-5,TRBV30,CAWSVGANQPQHF,TGTGCCTGGAGTGTCGGGGCCAATCAGCCCCAGCATTTT
NA,NA,TRBJ1-1,TRBV6-5,CASSYSPSLGTEAFF,TGTGCCAGCAGTTACTCACCCTCCCTGGGTACTGAAGCTTTCTTT
NA,NA,TRBJ1-6,TRBV27,CASSLGLRANSYNSPLHF,TGTGCCAGCAGTTTAGGGCTCCGGGCGAACTCCTATAATTCACCCCTCCACTTT
NA,NA,TRBJ1-1,TRBV6-5,CASSYDSYAFF,TGTGCCAGCAGTTACGACAGTTATGCTTTCTTT
NA,NA,TRBJ1-2,TRBV12-3/TRBV12-4,CASSLGWGYTF,TGTGCCAGCAGTTTGGGCTGGGGCTACACCTTC
NA,NA,TRBJ2-1,TRBV19,CASSIGGAGGNEQFF,TGTGCCAGTAGTATAGGGGGGGCAGGGGGCAATGAGCAGTTCTTC
NA,TRBD1,TRBJ2-3,TRBV19,CASGQGTDTQYF,TGTGCCAGCGGACAGGGCACAGATACGCAGTATTTT
NA,TRBD1,TRBJ1-4,TRBV3-1/TRBV3-2,CASSRPTGGREKLFF,TGTGCCAGCAGCCGGCCTACAGGGGGCCGGGAAAAACTGTTTTTT
NA,TRBD1,TRBJ1-2,TRBV6-5,CASRQTGTANYGYTF,TGTGCCAGCAGACAAACCGGGACAGCTAACTATGGCTACACCTTC
NA,TRBD1,TRBJ1-5,TRBV29-1,CSVADRGLGQPQHF,TGCAGCGTCGCGGACAGGGGGCTTGGTCAGCCCCAGCATTTT
NA,TRBD2,TRBJ2-1,TRBV2,CASMGAGFNPGTYNEQFF,TGTGCCAGCATGGGAGCGGGGTTTAACCCCGGAACCTACAATGAGCAGTTCTTC
NA,NA,TRBJ1-5,TRBV19,CATQGRNQPQHF,TGTGCCACCCAGGGGAGGAATCAGCCCCAGCATTTT
once,NA,TRBJ1-2,TRBV4-2,CASSQDSGPNYGYTF,TGTGCCAGCAGCCAAGATTCGGGGCCTAACTATGGCTACACCTTC
NA,TRBD1,TRBJ2-7,TRBV4-1,CASSRDRDYEQYF,TGCGCCAGCAGCCGGGACAGGGACTACGAGCAGTACTTC
NA,TRBD1,TRBJ1-4,TRBV7-9,CASSYGDRTNEKLFF,TGTGCCAGCAGCTACGGGGACAGAACTAATGAAAAACTGTTTTTT
NA,NA,TRBJ1-2,TRBV25-1,CASSGNYGYTF,TGTGCCAGCAGTGGTAACTATGGCTACACCTTC
NA,NA,TRBJ1-4,TRBV19,CASRGADEKLFF,TGTGCCAGTAGAGGGGCAGACGAAAAACTGTTTTTT
NA,TRBD2,TRBJ2-3,TRBV4-2,CASSQEIAGGLTTDTQYF,TGTGCCAGCAGCCAAGAGATAGCGGGGGGGCTGACCACAGATACGCAGTATTTT
NA,NA,TRBJ1-1,TRBV4-2,CASSQLRGTEAFF,TGTGCCAGCAGCCAATTACGAGGCACTGAAGCTTTCTTT
NA,NA,TRBJ1-2,TRBV19,CASSIGIARGYTF,TGTGCCAGTAGTATAGGGATTGCACGTGGCTACACCTTC
NA,NA,TRBJ2-2,TRBV7-2,CASSLGTNTGELFF,TGTGCCAGCAGCCTAGGGACGAACACCGGGGAGCTGTTTTTT
NA,NA,TRBJ2-7,TRBV5-1,CASSLGQESSYEQYF,TGCGCCAGCAGCTTGGGGCAGGAAAGCTCCTACGAGCAGTACTTC
NA,NA,TRBJ2-1,TRBV7-3,CASSSLAEAPYNEQFF,TGTGCCAGCAGCTCATTAGCGGAGGCCCCCTACAATGAGCAGTTCTTC
NA,NA,TRBJ2-5,TRBV7-9,CASSPQGETQYF,TGTGCCAGCAGCCCACAGGGAGAGACCCAGTACTTC
NA,NA,TRBJ2-1,TRBV7-9,CASSLVRGYNEQFF,TGTGCCAGCAGCTTAGTTAGGGGCTACAATGAGCAGTTCTTC
NA,NA,TRBJ1-1,TRBV14,CASSQVTATEAFF,TGTGCCAGCAGCCAAGTAACAGCTACTGAAGCTTTCTTT
NA,NA,TRBJ2-7,TRBV3-1/TRBV3-2,CASSLGGGSSYEQYF,TGTGCCAGCAGTCTAGGGGGGGGGTCCTCCTACGAGCAGTACTTC
once,TRBD1,TRBJ1-2,TRBV7-2,CASSWDRVYGYTF,TGTGCCAGCAGCTGGGACAGGGTGTATGGCTACACCTTC
NA,NA,TRBJ2-7,TRBV7-3,CASSPGGPSYEQYF,TGTGCCAGCAGCCCCGGGGGCCCTTCCTACGAGCAGTACTTC
NA,NA,TRBJ1-2,TRBV5-1,CASSGEEWGYGYTF,TGCGCCAGCAGCGGTGAGGAATGGGGCTATGGCTACACCTTC
NA,TRBD1,TRBJ1-4,TRBV30,CAWSGTGGVANEKLFF,TGTGCCTGGAGTGGGACAGGGGGCGTCGCTAATGAAAAACTGTTTTTT
NA,NA,TRBJ1-2,TRBV6-5,CASLTRDGANYGYTF,TGTGCCAGCCTTACACGGGACGGAGCTAACTATGGCTACACCTTC
NA,NA,TRBJ1-3,TRBV30,CAWSGTSGNTIYF,TGTGCCTGGAGTGGGACATCTGGAAACACCATATATTTT
NA,NA,TRBJ1-2,TRBV7-9,CASSLGGYGYTF,TGTGCCAGCAGCTTAGGAGGCTATGGCTACACCTTC
few,NA,TRBJ1-4,TRBV5-1,CASSLEAPQGEKLFF,TGCGCCAGCAGCTTGGAGGCCCCTCAGGGTGAAAAACTGTTTTTT
NA,TRBD1,TRBJ1-2,TRBV6-4,CASSEEGAGYGYTF,TGTGCCAGCAGTGAGGAGGGGGCTGGCTATGGCTACACCTTC
NA,TRBD1,TRBJ1-1,TRBV6-5,CASTLGQGAFF,TGTGCCAGCACCCTGGGACAGGGGGCTTTCTTT
NA,TRBD1,TRBJ1-1,TRBV5-4,CASSFDRETEAFF,TGTGCCAGCAGCTTCGACAGGGAGACTGAAGCTTTCTTT
NA,TRBD1,TRBJ2-1,TRBV5-1,CASSLDRDRDNEQFF,TGCGCCAGCAGCTTGGATCGGGACAGGGACAATGAGCAGTTCTTC